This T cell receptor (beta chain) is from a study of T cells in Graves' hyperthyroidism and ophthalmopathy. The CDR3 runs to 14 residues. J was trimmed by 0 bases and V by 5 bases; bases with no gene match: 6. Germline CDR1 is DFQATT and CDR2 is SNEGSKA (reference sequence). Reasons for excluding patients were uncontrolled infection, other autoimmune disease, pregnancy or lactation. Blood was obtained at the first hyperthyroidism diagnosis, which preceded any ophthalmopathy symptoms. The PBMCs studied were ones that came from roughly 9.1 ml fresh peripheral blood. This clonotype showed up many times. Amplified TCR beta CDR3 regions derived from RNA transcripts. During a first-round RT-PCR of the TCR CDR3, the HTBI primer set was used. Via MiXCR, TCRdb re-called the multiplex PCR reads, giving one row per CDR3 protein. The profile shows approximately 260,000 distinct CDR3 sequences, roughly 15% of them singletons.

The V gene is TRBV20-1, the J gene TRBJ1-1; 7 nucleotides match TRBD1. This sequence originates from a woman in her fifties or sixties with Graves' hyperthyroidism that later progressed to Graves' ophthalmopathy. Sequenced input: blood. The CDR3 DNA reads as TGCAGTGCTTCCCCGACAGGGATGAACACTGAAGCTTTCTTT. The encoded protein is CSASPTGMNTEAFF.